The source of this T cell receptor beta chain is a study of blood T cell repertoires in COVID-19. The overall study: The analysed material was cDNA or gDNA that came from T cells, B-cell-depleted T cells, or PBMCs.

Source study methods: The authors estimated nucleated cell counts from reference gene primer amplification. Only in-frame clones appear in the TCRdb table, and some are missing; sequencing was by immunoSEQ multiplex PCR. Clone size and V and J calls were adopted from that table, with D and trimming inferred from the DNA. Of 200,000 to 250,000 clones listed, about four fifths are singletons. The CDR3 length is 17 residues. V was pared by 0 bases and J by 5 bases, with 19 bases between. Germline CDR1 reads SGHAT; CDR2 reads FQNNGV. Allocation to cohorts depended on clinical history reported by the participants. Two negative PCRs, clearance, or symptom resolution had been documented for recovered Cohort 3 donors.

The sequenced sample consisted of PBMCs or T cells enriched from blood (not recorded which). The TCR sequence derives from a man aged 60 to 75 who had recovered from COVID-19. The V call is TRBV11-2, the J call TRBJ2-5; D remains ambiguous. The chain's CDR3 is CASSLDLGRRAGETQYF. The CDR3 nucleotides are TGTGCCAGCAGCTTAGATCTAGGCAGACGCGCCGGGGAGACCCAGTACTTC.